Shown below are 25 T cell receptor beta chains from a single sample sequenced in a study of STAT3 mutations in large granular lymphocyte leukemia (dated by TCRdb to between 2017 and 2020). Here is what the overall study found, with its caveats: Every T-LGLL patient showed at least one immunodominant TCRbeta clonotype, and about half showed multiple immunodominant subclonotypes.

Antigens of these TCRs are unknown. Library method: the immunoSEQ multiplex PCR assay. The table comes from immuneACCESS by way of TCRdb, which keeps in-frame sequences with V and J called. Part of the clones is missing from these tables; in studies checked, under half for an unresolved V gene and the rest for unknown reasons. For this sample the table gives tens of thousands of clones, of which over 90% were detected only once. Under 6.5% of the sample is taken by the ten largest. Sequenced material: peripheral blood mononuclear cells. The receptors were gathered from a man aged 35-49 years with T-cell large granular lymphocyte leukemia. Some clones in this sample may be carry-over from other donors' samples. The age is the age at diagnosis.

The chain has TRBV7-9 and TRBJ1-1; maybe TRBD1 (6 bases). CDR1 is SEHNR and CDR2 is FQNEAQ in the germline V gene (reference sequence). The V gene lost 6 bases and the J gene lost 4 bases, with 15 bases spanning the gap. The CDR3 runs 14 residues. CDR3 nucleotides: TGTGCCAGCAGTCCTCAGGAAGGGGGCACTGAAGCTTTCTTT. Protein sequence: CASSPQEGGTEAFF.

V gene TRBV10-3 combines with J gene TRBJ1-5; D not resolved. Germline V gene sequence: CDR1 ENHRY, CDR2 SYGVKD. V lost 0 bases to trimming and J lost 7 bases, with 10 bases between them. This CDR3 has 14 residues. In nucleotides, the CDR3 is TGTGCCATCAGTGAGTCCAGGATGGCCCAGCCCCAGCATTTT. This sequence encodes CAISESRMAQPQHF.

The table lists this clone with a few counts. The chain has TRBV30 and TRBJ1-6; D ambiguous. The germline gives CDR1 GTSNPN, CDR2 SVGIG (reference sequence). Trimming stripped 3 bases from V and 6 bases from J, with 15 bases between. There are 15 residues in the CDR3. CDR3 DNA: TGTGCCTGGAGCCACCGGTATGCGGGTAATTCACCCCTCCACTTT. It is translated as CAWSHRYAGNSPLHF. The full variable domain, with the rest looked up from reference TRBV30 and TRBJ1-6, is SQTIHQWPATLVQPVGSPLSLECTVEGTSNPNLYWYRQAAGRGLQLLFYSVGIGQISSEVPQNLSASRPQDRQFILSSKKLLLSDSGFYLCAWSHRYAGNSPLHFGNGTRLTVT.

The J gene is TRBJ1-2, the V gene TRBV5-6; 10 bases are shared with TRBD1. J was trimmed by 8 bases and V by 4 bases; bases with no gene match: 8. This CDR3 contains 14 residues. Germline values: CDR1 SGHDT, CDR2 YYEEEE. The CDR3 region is CASSTGQGIGGYTF. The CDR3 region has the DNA TGTGCCAGCAGCACGGGACAGGGGATTGGCGGCTACACCTTC. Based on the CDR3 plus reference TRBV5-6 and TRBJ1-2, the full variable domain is DAGVTQSPTHLIKTRGQQVTLRCSPKSGHDTVSWYQQALGQGPQFIFQYYEEEERQRGNFPDRFSGHQFPNYSSELNVNALLLGDSALYLCASSTGQGIGGYTFGSGTRLTVV.

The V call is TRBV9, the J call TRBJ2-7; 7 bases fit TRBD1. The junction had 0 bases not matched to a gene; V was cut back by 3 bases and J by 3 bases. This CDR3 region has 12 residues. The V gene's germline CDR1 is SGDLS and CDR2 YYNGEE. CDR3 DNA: TGTGCCAGCAGCGGGACAGGCTACGAGCAGTACTTC. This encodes CASSGTGYEQYF. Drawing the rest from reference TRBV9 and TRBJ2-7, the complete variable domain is DSGVTQTPKHLITATGQRVTLRCSPRSGDLSVYWYQQSLDQGLQFLIQYYNGEERAKGNILERFSAQQFPDLHSELNLSSLELGDSALYFCASSGTGYEQYFGPGTRLTVT.

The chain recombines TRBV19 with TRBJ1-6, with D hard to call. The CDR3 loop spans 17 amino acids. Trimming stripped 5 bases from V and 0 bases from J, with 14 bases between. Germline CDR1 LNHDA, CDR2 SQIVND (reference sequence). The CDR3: CASSLGPLSSYNSPLHF. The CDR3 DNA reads TGTGCCAGTAGTCTTGGACCCTTGAGCTCCTATAATTCACCCCTCCACTTT. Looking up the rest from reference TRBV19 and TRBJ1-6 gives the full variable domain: DGGITQSPKYLFRKEGQNVTLSCEQNLNHDAMYWYRQDPGQGLRLIYYSQIVNDFQKGDIAEGYSVSREKKESFPLTVTSAQKNPTAFYLCASSLGPLSSYNSPLHFGNGTRLTVT.

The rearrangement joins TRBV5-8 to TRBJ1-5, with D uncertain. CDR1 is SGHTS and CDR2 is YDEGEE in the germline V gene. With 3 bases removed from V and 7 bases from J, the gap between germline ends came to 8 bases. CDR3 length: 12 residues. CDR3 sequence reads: CASSSWGQPQHF. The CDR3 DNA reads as TGTGCCAGCAGCTCGTGGGGACAGCCCCAGCATTTT. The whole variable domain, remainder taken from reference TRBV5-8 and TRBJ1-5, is EAGVTQSPTHLIKTRGQQATLRCSPISGHTSVYWYQQALGLGLQFLLWYDEGEERNRGNFPPRFSGRQFPNYSSELNVNALELEDSALYLCASSSWGQPQHFGDGTRLSIL.

CDR3: CASSPDRDSPLHF. The CDR3 DNA reads as TGTGCCAGCTCACCGGACAGGGATTCACCCCTCCACTTT. This chain connects TRBV18 to TRBJ1-6, with 8 positions matching TRBD1. Losses at the gene ends were 3 bases for V and 8 bases for J; bases not matched to a gene: 0. The CDR3 is 13 amino acids. CDR1 and CDR2 (germline): KGHSH, LQKENI.

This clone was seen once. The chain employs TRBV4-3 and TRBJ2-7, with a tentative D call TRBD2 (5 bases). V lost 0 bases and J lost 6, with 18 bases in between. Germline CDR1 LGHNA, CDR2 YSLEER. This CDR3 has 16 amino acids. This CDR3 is CASSQDKRTFGVEQYF. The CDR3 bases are TGCGCCAGCAGCCAAGATAAACGCACCTTCGGGGTCGAGCAGTACTTC.

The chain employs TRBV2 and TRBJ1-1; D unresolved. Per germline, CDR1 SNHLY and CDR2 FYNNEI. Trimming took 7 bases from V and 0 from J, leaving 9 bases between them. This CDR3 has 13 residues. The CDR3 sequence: CASNVAMNTEAFF. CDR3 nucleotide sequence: TGTGCCAGCAACGTCGCCATGAACACTGAAGCTTTCTTT.

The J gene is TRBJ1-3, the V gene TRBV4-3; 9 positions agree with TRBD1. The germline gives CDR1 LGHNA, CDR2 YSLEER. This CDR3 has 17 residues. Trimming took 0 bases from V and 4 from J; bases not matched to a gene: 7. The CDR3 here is CASSQDPGTGLGNTIYF. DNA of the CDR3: TGCGCCAGCAGCCAAGATCCAGGGACAGGGTTAGGAAACACCATATATTTT.

CDR3 nucleotides: TGTGCCAGCAGCTCCCAGGGTCGAGAAAAACTGTTTTTT. Its translation: CASSSQGREKLFF. The rearrangement joins TRBV7-9 to TRBJ1-4; TRBD1 might be the D (5 bases). Germline lookup yields CDR1 SEHNR and CDR2 FQNEAQ (reference sequence). V was cut by 4 bases and J by 8 bases, with 11 bases left in between. The CDR3 is 13 residues long.

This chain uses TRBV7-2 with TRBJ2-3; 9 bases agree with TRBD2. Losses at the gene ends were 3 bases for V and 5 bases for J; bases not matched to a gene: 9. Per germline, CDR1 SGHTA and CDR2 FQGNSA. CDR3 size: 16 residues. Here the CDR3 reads CASSFVAGAGGDTQYF. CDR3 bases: TGTGCCAGCAGCTTCGTAGCGGGGGCGGGGGGAGATACGCAGTATTTT.

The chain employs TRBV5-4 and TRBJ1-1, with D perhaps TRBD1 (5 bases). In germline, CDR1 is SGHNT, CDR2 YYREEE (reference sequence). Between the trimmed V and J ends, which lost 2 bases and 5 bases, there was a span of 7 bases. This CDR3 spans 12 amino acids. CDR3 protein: CASSFDSTEAFF. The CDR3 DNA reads TGTGCCAGCAGCTTCGACAGTACTGAAGCTTTCTTT. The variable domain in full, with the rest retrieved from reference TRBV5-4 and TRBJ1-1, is ETGVTQSPTHLIKTRGQQVTLRCSSQSGHNTVSWYQQALGQGPQFIFQYYREEENGRGNFPPRFSGLQFPNYSSELNVNALELDDSALYLCASSFDSTEAFFGQGTRLTVV.

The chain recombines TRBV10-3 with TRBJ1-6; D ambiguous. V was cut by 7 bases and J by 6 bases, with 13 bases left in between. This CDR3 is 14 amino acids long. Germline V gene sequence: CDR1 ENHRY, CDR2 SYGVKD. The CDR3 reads CAIMAGTPNSPLHF. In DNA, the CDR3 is TGTGCCATCATGGCGGGAACACCTAATTCACCCCTCCACTTT.

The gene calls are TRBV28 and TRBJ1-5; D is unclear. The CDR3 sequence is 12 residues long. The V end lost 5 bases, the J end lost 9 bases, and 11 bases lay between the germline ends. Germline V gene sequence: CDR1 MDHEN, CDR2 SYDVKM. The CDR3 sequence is CASSPPRGPQHF. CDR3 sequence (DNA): TGTGCCAGCAGTCCCCCTAGAGGGCCCCAGCATTTT.

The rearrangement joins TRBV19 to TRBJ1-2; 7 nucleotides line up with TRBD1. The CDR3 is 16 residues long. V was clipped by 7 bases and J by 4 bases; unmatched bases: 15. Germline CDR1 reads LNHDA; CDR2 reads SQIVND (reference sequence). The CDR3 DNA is TGTGCCAGTACGAGGGACAGTCCTTTCCCTCTCTATGGCTACACCTTC. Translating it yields CASTRDSPFPLYGYTF.

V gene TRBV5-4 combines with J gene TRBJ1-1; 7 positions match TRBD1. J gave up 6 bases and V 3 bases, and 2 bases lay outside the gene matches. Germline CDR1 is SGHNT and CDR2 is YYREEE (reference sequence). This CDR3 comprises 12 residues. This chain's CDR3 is CASSSGTAEAFF. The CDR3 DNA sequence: TGTGCCAGCAGCTCTGGGACAGCTGAAGCTTTCTTT.

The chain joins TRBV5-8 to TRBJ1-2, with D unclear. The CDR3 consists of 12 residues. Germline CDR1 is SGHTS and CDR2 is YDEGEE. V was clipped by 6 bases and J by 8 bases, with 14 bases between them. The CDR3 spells CASTLQYGGYTF. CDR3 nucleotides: TGTGCCAGCACCCTACAGTATGGCGGCTACACCTTC. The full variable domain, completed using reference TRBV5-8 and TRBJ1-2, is EAGVTQSPTHLIKTRGQQATLRCSPISGHTSVYWYQQALGLGLQFLLWYDEGEERNRGNFPPRFSGRQFPNYSSELNVNALELEDSALYLCASTLQYGGYTFGSGTRLTVV.

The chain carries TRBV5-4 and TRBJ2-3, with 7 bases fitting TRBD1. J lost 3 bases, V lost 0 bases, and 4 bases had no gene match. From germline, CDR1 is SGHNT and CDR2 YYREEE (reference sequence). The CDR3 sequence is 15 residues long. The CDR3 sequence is CASSLVDRETDTQYF. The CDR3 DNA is TGTGCCAGCAGCTTGGTAGACAGGGAGACAGATACGCAGTATTTT.

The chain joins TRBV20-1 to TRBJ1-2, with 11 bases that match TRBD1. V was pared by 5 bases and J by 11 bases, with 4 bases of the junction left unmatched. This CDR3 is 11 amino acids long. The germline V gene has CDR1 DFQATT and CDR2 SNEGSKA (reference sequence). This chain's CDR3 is CSAGRDRGYTF. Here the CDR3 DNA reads TGCAGTGCTGGCCGGGACAGGGGGTACACCTTC.

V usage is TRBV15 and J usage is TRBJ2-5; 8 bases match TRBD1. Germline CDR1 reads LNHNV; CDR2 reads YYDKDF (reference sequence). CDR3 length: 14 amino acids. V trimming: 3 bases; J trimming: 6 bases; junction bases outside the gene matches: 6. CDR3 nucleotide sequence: TGTGCCACCAGCAGTCCAGGGGGCAGGCAGACCCAGTACTTC. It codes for CATSSPGGRQTQYF.

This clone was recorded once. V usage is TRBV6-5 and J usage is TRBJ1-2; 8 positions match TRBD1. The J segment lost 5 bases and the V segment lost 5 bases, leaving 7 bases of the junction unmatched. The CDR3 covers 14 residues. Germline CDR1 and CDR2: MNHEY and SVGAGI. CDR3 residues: CASSLAGGPYGYTF. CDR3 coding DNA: TGTGCCAGCAGTCTCGCAGGGGGCCCGTATGGCTACACCTTC.

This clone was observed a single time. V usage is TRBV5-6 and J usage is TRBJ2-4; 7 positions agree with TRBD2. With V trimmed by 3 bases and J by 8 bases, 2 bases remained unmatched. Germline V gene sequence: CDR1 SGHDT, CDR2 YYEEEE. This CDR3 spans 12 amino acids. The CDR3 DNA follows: TGTGCCAGCAGCTCCCGGGGGGACATTCAGTACTTC. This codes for CASSSRGDIQYF.

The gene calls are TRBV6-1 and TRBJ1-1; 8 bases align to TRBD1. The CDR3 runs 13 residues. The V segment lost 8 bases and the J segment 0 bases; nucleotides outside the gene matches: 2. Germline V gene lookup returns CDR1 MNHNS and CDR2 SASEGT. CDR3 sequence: CASLGQVNTEAFF. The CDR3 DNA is TGTGCCAGCCTGGGACAGGTGAACACTGAAGCTTTCTTT.